The source of this T cell receptor beta chain is a study of T cell clones after liver transplantation. The overall study: Post-transplant blood was tracked for graft-donor-reactive T cell clones identified in a pre-transplant mixed lymphocyte reaction. Pre-transplant mixed lymphocyte reactions yielded third-party-reactive TCRbeta sequences as comparators for graft-donor-reactive sequences.

Measured with immunoSEQ multiplex PCR; TCRdb has only the in-frame clones, and not every one. This table holds 55,000 to 80,000 clones, 90% found once. On this clone itself: Its cognate antigen is unknown.

Study-wide points: A significant post-transplant drop in circulating graft-donor-reactive CD4 TCRbeta sequences occurred in most of the 8 subjects.

V was clipped by 1 base and J by 8 bases, with 11 bases between them. Germline V lookup: CDR1 SGHVS, CDR2 FNYEAQ. This CDR3 has 14 residues. The specimen was CD4+ T cells from blood, collected before liver transplant. The chain joins TRBV7-6 to TRBJ1-4, with TRBD1 as a possible D gene (5 bases). This TCR came from a human donor who received a liver transplant. CDR3 nucleotides: TGTGCCAGCAGCTTAGGGCCAAACAGGGAAAAACTGTTTTTT. Translated, it gives CASSLGPNREKLFF.